One T cell receptor (beta chain) is described in this entry. Its antigen is currently unknown. The data are from a study of T cell responses to AZD1222 COVID-19 vaccine. Study overall: Second-dose schedules of about 4 or about 12 weeks were combined. Points from the study as a whole: Rises in breadth and depth of Spike-specific TCRs came after two AZD1222 doses.

Assay: immunoSEQ multiplex PCR; the TCRdb copy retains only in-frame clones and omits some. The sample holds 100,000 to 150,000 clones; about nine tenths are singletons and the top ten take around 22%. The specimen comprised peripheral blood, sampled on day 0 of AZD1222 vaccination. The TCR sequence derives from an adult in good health.

The CDR3 DNA reads as TGTGCCACTCAGGGTAGCAATCAGCCCCAGCATTTT. Translated, it gives CATQGSNQPQHF. This sequence joins TRBV28 and TRBJ1-5, with D perhaps matching TRBD1 (5 bases). The CDR3 length is 12 residues. Germline V lookup: CDR1 MDHEN, CDR2 SYDVKM. The ends were cut back, 10 bases at V and 0 bases at J, with 7 bases in the middle.